Listed here are 22 T cell receptor beta chains from one sample, sequenced in a study of blood T cell repertoires in COVID-19. Assay used: immunoSEQ multiplex PCR; TCRdb lists only in-frame clones, some missing. Of around 250,000 clones listed, around 80% are singletons. The sample taken for sequencing was PBMCs or T cells enriched from blood (not recorded which). The receptors here all came from a man in his forties who had been exposed to COVID-19.

The rearrangement links TRBV7-9 to TRBJ2-7; TRBD2 matches at 7 bases. This CDR3 spans 14 amino acids. Trimming took 2 bases from V and 4 from J; bases not matched to a gene: 5. Looked up from germline, CDR1 is SEHNR and CDR2 is FQNEAQ (reference sequence). The CDR3 region has the DNA TGTGCCAGCAGCTTAAGCGGGATCGCATACGAGCAGTACTTC. Its protein is CASSLSGIAYEQYF.

The chain has TRBV5-4 and TRBJ1-1, with a possible D match to TRBD1 (5 bases). The CDR3 runs to 16 residues. Germline V gene sequence: CDR1 SGHNT, CDR2 YYREEE (reference sequence). V shed 4 bases and J shed 1 base, with 17 bases lying between them. CDR3 residues: CASSKLTALENTEAFF. The CDR3 coding sequence is TGTGCCAGCAGCAAATTGACAGCCTTAGAGAACACTGAAGCTTTCTTT.

This clone has a single count. The genes are TRBV5-8 and TRBJ1-2; TRBD1 matches at 7 bases. Germline V lookup: CDR1 SGHTS, CDR2 YDEGEE. The CDR3 spans 14 residues. V shed 0 bases, J shed 4 bases, and the junction held 3 bases outside the gene matches. Written as DNA, the CDR3 is TGTGCCAGCAGCTTGGGGGGGACAGCCTATGGCTACACCTTC. It specifies CASSLGGTAYGYTF.

This sequence joins TRBV6-1 and TRBJ1-1; D uncertain. Per the germline V gene, CDR1 is MNHNS and CDR2 is SASEGT. The CDR3 is 14 residues long. Trimming cost V 1 base and J 5 bases, with 11 bases left between them. CDR3 sequence reads: CASSEDSGGTEAFF. The CDR3, as DNA: TGTGCCAGCAGTGAAGACTCGGGTGGAACTGAAGCTTTCTTT.

The V gene is TRBV24-1, the J gene TRBJ2-3; TRBD2 aligns across 12 bases. V lost 4 bases, J lost 6 bases, and 7 bases stayed unmatched. This CDR3 has 16 amino acids. Germline assignment: CDR1 KGHDR and CDR2 SFDVKD. The CDR3 loop is CATSDIRLAGGDTQYF. Here the CDR3 DNA reads TGTGCCACCAGTGACATCCGCCTAGCGGGAGGGGATACGCAGTATTTT.

This rearrangement joins TRBV5-1 to TRBJ2-3; D gene ambiguous. This CDR3 is 13 amino acids long. V gave up 0 bases and J gave up 7 bases, with 9 bases separating them. Germline lookup yields CDR1 SGHRS and CDR2 YFSETQ. Here the CDR3 DNA reads TGCGCCAGCAGCTTGGATTTCCCTAATACGCAGTATTTT. Amino acids: CASSLDFPNTQYF. The entire variable domain, with the rest obtained from reference TRBV5-1 and TRBJ2-3, is as follows: KAGVTQTPRYLIKTRGQQVTLSCSPISGHRSVSWYQQTPGQGLQFLFEYFSETQRNKGNFPGRFSGRQFSNSRSEMNVSTLELGDSALYLCASSLDFPNTQYFGPGTRLTVL.

This clone has ten or more counts. The chain employs TRBV2 and TRBJ2-3; 10 bases are shared with TRBD1. Germline assignment: CDR1 SNHLY and CDR2 FYNNEI. V gave up 4 bases and J gave up 6 bases; unmatched junction bases: 7. The CDR3 consists of 15 residues. The chain's CDR3 is CASSGQGAGVDTQYF. The CDR3 DNA reads TGTGCCAGCAGTGGACAGGGGGCTGGGGTGGATACGCAGTATTTT.

The rearrangement uses TRBV27 and TRBJ2-5; 7 positions agree with TRBD1. CDR1 MNHEY and CDR2 SMNVEV come from the germline V gene (reference sequence). The CDR3 sequence is 14 residues long. J gave up 5 bases and V 8 bases, and 11 bases lay outside the gene matches. CDR3 sequence: CASRYRGTRETQYF. The CDR3, as DNA: TGTGCCAGCCGTTACAGGGGAACGAGGGAGACCCAGTACTTC.

This chain links TRBV5-4 with TRBJ2-3; 9 positions match TRBD1. This CDR3 has 14 residues. Germline V lookup: CDR1 SGHNT, CDR2 YYREEE (reference sequence). Trimming cost V 2 bases and J 2 bases; bases outside gene matches: 0. The CDR3 loop is CASSLQGATDTQYF. CDR3 in DNA: TGTGCCAGCAGCTTACAGGGGGCCACAGATACGCAGTATTTT.

V gene TRBV14 combines with J gene TRBJ2-7, with 11 bases aligning to TRBD2. Germline assignment: CDR1 SGHDN and CDR2 FVKESK. The CDR3 has 15 residues. V was pared by 4 bases and J by 3 bases, with 5 bases of the junction left unmatched. The chain's CDR3 is CASSRTSGSVYEQYF. The CDR3 DNA reads TGTGCCAGCAGCCGAACTAGCGGGAGTGTCTACGAGCAGTACTTC. Using reference TRBV14 and TRBJ2-7 for the parts outside the CDR3, the full variable domain is EAGVTQFPSHSVIEKGQTVTLRCDPISGHDNLYWYRRVMGKEIKFLLHFVKESKQDESGMPNNRFLAERTGGTYSTLKVQPAELEDSGVYFCASSRTSGSVYEQYFGPGTRLTVT.

This clone was counted a single time. The rearrangement uses TRBV11-3 and TRBJ2-1; 13 bases match TRBD2. Germline CDR1 is SGHNT and CDR2 is YENEEA. CDR3 length: 14 amino acids. V gave up 6 bases and J gave up 9 bases; unmatched junction bases: 5. CDR3 sequence (DNA): TGTGCCAGCAGACCTACTAGCGGGAGGGGTGAGCAGTTCTTC. It codes for CASRPTSGRGEQFF.

This clone was seen repeatedly, ten times or more. V is TRBV19 and J is TRBJ1-2; D not resolved. V was clipped by 3 bases and J by 4 bases, with 15 bases between them. Germline loops: CDR1 LNHDA, CDR2 SQIVND (reference sequence). The CDR3 length is 15 residues. The CDR3 nucleotides are TGTGCCAGTAGTATCCGTCGGCAGGAACTCTATGGCTACACCTTC. Amino acid sequence: CASSIRRQELYGYTF.

The table lists this clone with a count of one. The V gene is TRBV7-3, the J gene TRBJ2-3; 7 bases map to TRBD2. V lost 2 bases to trimming and J lost 2 bases; unmatched junction nucleotides: 10. CDR3 length: 17 amino acids. Germline V gene sequence: CDR1 SGHTA, CDR2 FQGTGA. The CDR3 sequence: CASSLGIQRGITDTQYF. As DNA, the CDR3 is TGTGCCAGCAGCTTAGGTATCCAGCGGGGAATCACAGATACGCAGTATTTT.

V and J are TRBV6-5 and TRBJ1-4; 9 positions match TRBD1. Per the germline V gene, CDR1 is MNHEY and CDR2 is SVGAGI. The CDR3 totals 11 residues. The junction had 7 bases not matched to a gene; V was cut back by 6 bases and J by 17 bases. CDR3 bases: TGTGCCAGCAGCCCGAACAGGGGGCTTTTTTTT. Encoded protein: CASSPNRGLFF.

J is TRBJ2-2 and V is TRBV28, with TRBD2 matching 7 bases. Germline values: CDR1 MDHEN, CDR2 SYDVKM. The CDR3 covers 15 residues. Germline trimming cut 5 bases from V and 6 bases from J; bases unmatched to any gene: 9. The CDR3 spells CASSPGLGGAGELFF. CDR3 sequence (DNA): TGTGCCAGCAGTCCCGGACTAGGAGGGGCCGGGGAGCTGTTTTTT.

The chain employs TRBV7-3 and TRBJ1-2, with D perhaps TRBD1 (6 bases). The CDR3 has 12 residues. V dropped 5 bases and J dropped 8 bases, with 12 bases sitting between them. Germline loops: CDR1 SGHTA, CDR2 FQGTGA. This CDR3 is CASSATGSGYTF. The CDR3 region has the DNA TGTGCCAGCAGCGCTACAGGGTCCGGCTACACCTTC.

The V gene is TRBV6-5, the J gene TRBJ2-2; TRBD2 agrees at 7 bases. The CDR3 has 15 amino acids. CDR1 MNHEY and CDR2 SVGAGI come from the germline V gene. J gave up 0 bases and V 6 bases, and 4 bases lay outside the gene matches. CDR3 DNA: TGTGCCAGCAGCCAGGGACTAACGAACACCGGGGAGCTGTTTTTT. Its translation is CASSQGLTNTGELFF.

This clone has more than one count but fewer than ten. The chain couples TRBV12-3 or TRBV12-4 to TRBJ1-1; a weak D match, TRBD1 (6 bases). V was pared by 3 bases and J by 10 bases, with 15 bases between. The CDR3 contains 13 residues. CDR3 nucleotides: TGTGCCAGCAGTTTGGGGGGGCCCTTGGGAGCTTTCTTT. Its protein product is CASSLGGPLGAFF.

The chain joins TRBV28 to TRBJ2-1, with 7 bases fitting TRBD2. J gave up 9 bases and V 2 bases, and 7 bases lay outside the gene matches. The CDR3 is made up of 14 amino acids. Germline assignment: CDR1 MDHEN and CDR2 SYDVKM. In nucleotides, the CDR3 is TGTGCCAGCAGTTTACCGGGGACTATCGGTGAGCAGTTCTTC. Translation: CASSLPGTIGEQFF.

In nucleotides, the CDR3 is TGCGCCAGCAGTGGTCAGCGTAACTATGGCTACACCTTC. It specifies CASSGQRNYGYTF. The V call is TRBV10-1, the J call TRBJ1-2; D gene uncertain. The V end lost 4 bases, the J end lost 1 base, and 7 bases lay between the germline ends. Germline lookup yields CDR1 WNHNN and CDR2 SYGVQD (reference sequence). The CDR3 has 13 residues.

V is TRBV4-2 and J is TRBJ1-3; TRBD1 matches at 10 bases. J was trimmed by 4 bases and V by 2 bases; bases with no gene match: 5. Germline CDR1 LGHNA, CDR2 YNFKEQ. The CDR3 totals 16 residues. As DNA, the CDR3 is TGTGCCAGCAGCCAACCCGACAGGGGGCCAGGAAACACCATATATTTT. Amino acids: CASSQPDRGPGNTIYF.

The CDR3 region has the DNA TGTGCCAGTAGTGCAGGGGAGTTGAAGCAGTTCTTC. Translation gives CASSAGELKQFF. This chain connects TRBV19 to TRBJ2-1, with a possible D match to TRBD1 (6 bases). This CDR3 spans 12 amino acids. V was trimmed by 5 bases and J by 11 bases, leaving 13 bases between them. The germline V gene encodes CDR1 LNHDA and CDR2 SQIVND (reference sequence). Using reference TRBV19 and TRBJ2-1 for the parts outside the CDR3, the full variable domain is DGGITQSPKYLFRKEGQNVTLSCEQNLNHDAMYWYRQDPGQGLRLIYYSQIVNDFQKGDIAEGYSVSREKKESFPLTVTSAQKNPTAFYLCASSAGELKQFFGPGTRLTVL.